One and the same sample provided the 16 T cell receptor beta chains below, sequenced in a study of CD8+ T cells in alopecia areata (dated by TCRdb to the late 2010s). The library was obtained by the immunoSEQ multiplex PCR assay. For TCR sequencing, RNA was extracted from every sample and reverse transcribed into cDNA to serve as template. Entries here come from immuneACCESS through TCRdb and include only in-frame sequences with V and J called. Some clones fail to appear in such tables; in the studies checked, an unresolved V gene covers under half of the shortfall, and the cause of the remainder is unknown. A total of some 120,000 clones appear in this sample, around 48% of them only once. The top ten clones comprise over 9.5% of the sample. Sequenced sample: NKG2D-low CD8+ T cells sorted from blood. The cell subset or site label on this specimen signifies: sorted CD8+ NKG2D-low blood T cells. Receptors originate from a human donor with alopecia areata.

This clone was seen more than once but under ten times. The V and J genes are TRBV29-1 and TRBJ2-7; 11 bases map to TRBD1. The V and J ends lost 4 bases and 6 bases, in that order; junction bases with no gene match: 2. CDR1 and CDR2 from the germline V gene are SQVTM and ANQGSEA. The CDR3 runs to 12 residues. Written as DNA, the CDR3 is TGCAGCGTTGGGACAGGGGGCGGCGAGCAGTACTTC. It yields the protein CSVGTGGGEQYF.

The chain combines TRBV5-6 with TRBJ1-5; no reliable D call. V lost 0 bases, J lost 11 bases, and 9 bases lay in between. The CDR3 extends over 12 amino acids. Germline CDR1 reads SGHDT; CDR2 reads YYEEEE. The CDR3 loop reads CASSLGRAAQHF. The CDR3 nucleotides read TGTGCCAGCAGCTTGGGGAGGGCAGCCCAGCATTTT.

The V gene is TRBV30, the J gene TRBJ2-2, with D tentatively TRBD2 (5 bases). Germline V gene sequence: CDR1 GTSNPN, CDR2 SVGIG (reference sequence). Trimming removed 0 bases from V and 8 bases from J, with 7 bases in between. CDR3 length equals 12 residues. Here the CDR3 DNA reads TGTGCCTGGAGTGTGGAGGTGGGGGAGCTGTTTTTT. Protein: CAWSVEVGELFF.

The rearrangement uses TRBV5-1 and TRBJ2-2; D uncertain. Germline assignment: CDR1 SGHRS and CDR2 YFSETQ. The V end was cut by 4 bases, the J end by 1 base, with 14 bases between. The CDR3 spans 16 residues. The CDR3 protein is CASSPRGTQNTGELFF. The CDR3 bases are TGCGCCAGCAGCCCAAGAGGCACACAGAACACCGGGGAGCTGTTTTTT.

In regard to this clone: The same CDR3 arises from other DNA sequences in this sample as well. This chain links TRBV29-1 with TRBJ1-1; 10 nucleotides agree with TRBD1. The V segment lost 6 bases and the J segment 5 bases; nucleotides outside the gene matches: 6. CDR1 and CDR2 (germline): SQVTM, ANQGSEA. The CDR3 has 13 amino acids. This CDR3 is CSVGRDRGTEAFF. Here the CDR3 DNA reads TGCAGCGTCGGCAGGGACAGGGGAACTGAAGCTTTCTTT.

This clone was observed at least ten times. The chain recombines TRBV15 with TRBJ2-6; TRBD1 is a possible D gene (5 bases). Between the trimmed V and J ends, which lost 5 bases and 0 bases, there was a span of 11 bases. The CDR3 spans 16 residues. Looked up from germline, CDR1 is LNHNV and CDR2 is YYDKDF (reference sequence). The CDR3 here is CATSSQGNSGANVLTF. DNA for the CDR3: TGTGCCACCAGCTCCCAGGGAAACTCTGGGGCCAACGTCCTGACTTTC.

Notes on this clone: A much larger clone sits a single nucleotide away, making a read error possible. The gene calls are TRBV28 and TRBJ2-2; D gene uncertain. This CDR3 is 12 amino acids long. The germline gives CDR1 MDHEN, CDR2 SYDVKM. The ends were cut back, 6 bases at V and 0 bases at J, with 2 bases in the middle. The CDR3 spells CASSANTGELFF. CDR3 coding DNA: TGTGCCAGCAGCGCGAACACCGGGGAGCTGTTTTTT.

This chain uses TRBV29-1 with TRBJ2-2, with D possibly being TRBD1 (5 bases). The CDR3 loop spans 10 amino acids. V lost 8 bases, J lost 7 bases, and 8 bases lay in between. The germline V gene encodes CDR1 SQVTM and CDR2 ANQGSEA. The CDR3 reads CSPQGGELFF. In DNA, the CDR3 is TGCAGCCCTCAGGGCGGGGAGCTGTTTTTT.

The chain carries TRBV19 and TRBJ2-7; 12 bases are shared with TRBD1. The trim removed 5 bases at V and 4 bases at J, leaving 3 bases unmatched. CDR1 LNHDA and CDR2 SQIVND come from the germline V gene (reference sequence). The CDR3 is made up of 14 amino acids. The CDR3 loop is CASSWGQGAYEQYF. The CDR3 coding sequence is TGTGCCAGTAGTTGGGGACAGGGGGCGTACGAGCAGTACTTC.

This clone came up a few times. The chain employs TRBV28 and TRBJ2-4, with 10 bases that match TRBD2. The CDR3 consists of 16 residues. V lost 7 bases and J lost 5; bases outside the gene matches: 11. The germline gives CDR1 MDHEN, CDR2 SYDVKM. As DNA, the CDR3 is TGTGCCAGCAACGAGCGGGGGGGCAATTGGGAAAACATTCAGTACTTC. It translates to CASNERGGNWENIQYF.

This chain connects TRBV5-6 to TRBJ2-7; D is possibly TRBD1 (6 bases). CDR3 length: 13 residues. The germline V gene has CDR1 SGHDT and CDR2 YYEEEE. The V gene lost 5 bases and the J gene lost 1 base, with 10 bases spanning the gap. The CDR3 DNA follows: TGTGCCAGCAGGTCGGGACAATCCTACGAGCAGTACTTC. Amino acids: CASRSGQSYEQYF. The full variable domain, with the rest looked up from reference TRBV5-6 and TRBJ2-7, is DAGVTQSPTHLIKTRGQQVTLRCSPKSGHDTVSWYQQALGQGPQFIFQYYEEEERQRGNFPDRFSGHQFPNYSSELNVNALLLGDSALYLCASRSGQSYEQYFGPGTRLTVT.

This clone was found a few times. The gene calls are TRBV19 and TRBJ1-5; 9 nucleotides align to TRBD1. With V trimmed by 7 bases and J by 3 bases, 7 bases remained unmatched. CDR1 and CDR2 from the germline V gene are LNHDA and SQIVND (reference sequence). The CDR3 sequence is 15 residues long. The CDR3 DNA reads TGTGCCAGTACCCCGGGACAGGGTATCAATCAGCCCCAGCATTTT. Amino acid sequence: CASTPGQGINQPQHF.

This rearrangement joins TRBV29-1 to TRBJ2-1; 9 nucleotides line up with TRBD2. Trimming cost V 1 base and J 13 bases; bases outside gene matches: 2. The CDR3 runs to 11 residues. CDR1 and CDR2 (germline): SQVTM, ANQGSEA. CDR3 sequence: CSVEALAGQFF. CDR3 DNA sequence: TGCAGCGTTGAAGCACTAGCGGGTCAGTTCTTC.

This CDR3 reads CASSRTSGRDSSTDTQYF. For the CDR3, the DNA is TGTGCCAGCAGCCGCACTAGCGGGAGGGACTCTAGCACAGATACGCAGTATTTT. The rearrangement joins TRBV28 to TRBJ2-3; the match to TRBD2 covers 13 bases. The trim removed 6 bases at V and 0 bases at J, leaving 9 bases unmatched. Looked up from germline, CDR1 is MDHEN and CDR2 is SYDVKM. There are 18 residues in the CDR3.

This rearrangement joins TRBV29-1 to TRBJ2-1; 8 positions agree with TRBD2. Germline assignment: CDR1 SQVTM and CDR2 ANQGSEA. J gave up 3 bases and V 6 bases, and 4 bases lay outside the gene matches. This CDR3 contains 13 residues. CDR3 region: CSVVSGDYNEQFF. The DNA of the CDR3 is TGCAGCGTGGTTAGCGGGGACTACAATGAGCAGTTCTTC.

CDR3 loop: CSVAGTDGETQYF. Written as DNA, the CDR3 is TGCAGCGTTGCCGGGACGGACGGAGAGACCCAGTACTTC. The gene calls are TRBV29-1 and TRBJ2-5, with D perhaps being TRBD1 or TRBD2 (5 bases each). The V end was cut by 4 bases, the J end by 4 bases, with 13 bases between. The CDR3 has 13 residues. Germline-derived CDR1 and CDR2 are SQVTM and ANQGSEA.